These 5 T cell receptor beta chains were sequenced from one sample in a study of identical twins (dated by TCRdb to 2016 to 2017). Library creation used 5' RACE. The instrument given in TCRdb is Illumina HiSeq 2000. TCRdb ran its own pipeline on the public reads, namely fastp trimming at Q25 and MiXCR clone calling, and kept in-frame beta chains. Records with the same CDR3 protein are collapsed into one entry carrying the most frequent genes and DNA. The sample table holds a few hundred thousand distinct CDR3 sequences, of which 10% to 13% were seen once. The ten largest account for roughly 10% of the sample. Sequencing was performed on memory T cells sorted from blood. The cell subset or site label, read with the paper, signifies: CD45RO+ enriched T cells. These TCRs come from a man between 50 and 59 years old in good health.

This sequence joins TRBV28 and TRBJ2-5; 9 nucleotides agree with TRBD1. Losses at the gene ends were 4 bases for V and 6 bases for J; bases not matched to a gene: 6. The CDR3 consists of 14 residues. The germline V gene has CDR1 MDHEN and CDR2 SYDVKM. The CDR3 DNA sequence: TGTGCCAGCAGTTACGGACAGGGGCTGAAGACCCAGTACTTC. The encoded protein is CASSYGQGLKTQYF.

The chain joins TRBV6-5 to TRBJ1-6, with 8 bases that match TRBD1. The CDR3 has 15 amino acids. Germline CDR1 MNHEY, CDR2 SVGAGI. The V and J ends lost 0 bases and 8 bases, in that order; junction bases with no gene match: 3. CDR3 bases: TGTGCCAGCAGTTACTCGCAGGGGGCGTATTCACCCCTCCACTTT. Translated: CASSYSQGAYSPLHF.

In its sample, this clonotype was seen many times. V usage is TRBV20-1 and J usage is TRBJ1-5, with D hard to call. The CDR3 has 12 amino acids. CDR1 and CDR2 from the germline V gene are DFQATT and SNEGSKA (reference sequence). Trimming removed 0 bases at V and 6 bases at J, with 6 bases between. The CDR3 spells CSARDRAQPQHF. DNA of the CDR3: TGCAGTGCTAGAGATAGAGCTCAGCCCCAGCATTTT.

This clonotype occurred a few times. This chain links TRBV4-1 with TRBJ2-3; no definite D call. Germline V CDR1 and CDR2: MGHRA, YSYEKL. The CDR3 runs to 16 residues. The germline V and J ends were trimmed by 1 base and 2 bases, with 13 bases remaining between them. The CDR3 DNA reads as TGCGCCAGCAGCCAAGTCGGATGGGAAGACACAGATACGCAGTATTTT. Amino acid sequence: CASSQVGWEDTDTQYF.

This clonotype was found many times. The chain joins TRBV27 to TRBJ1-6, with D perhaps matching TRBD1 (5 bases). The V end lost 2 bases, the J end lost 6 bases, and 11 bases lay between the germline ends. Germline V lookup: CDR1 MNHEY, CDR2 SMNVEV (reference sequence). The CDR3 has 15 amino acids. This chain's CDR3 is CASSLLGVGNSPLHF. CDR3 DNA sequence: TGTGCCAGCAGTTTACTAGGGGTTGGTAATTCACCCCTCCACTTT.